What follows are 27 T cell receptor beta chains derived from one specimen sequenced in a study of CD8 T cells in Susac syndrome. Reverse transcription of roughly 0.5 to 1 ug RNA was performed with random hexamers. TCRdb recomputed calls from the immunoSEQ multiplex PCR reads with MiXCR, one row per CDR3 protein. The table lists roughly 190,000 distinct CDR3 sequences, approximately 95% of them singletons. Sample: CD8+ T cells from PBMCs. These receptors originate from a human donor with Susac syndrome.

The chain recombines TRBV27 with TRBJ2-2; D gene unclear. Germline CDR1 reads MNHEY; CDR2 reads SMNVEV (reference sequence). V shed 4 bases and J shed 4 bases, with 16 bases lying between them. This CDR3 region has 16 residues. CDR3 protein: CASSSPLRSGTGELFF. For the CDR3, the DNA is TGTGCCAGCAGTTCCCCCCTACGGTCGGGCACCGGGGAGCTGTTTTTT.

The chain links TRBV4-1 to TRBJ1-4, with D perhaps TRBD1 (6 bases). CDR3 length: 14 amino acids. V was clipped by 1 base and J by 5 bases, with 8 bases between them. The germline V gene has CDR1 MGHRA and CDR2 YSYEKL. Here the CDR3 reads CASSQVTGNEKLFF. The DNA of the CDR3 is TGCGCCAGCAGCCAAGTTACAGGGAATGAAAAACTGTTTTTT.

The rearrangement uses TRBV11-1 and TRBJ2-5, with D possibly TRBD2 on 5 matching bases. With 5 bases removed from V and 1 base from J, the gap between germline ends came to 11 bases. The CDR3 runs to 14 residues. Looked up from germline, CDR1 is SGHAT and CDR2 is FQDESV (reference sequence). The CDR3 DNA reads as TGTGCCAGCAGCGTCGGACTCCTCCAAGAGACCCAGTACTTC. Amino acids: CASSVGLLQETQYF.

V gene TRBV4-1 combines with J gene TRBJ1-5; unclear D gene. Germline CDR1 is MGHRA and CDR2 is YSYEKL. This CDR3 spans 13 amino acids. V lost 1 base to trimming and J lost 3 bases, with 4 bases between them. Here the CDR3 reads CASSQVINQPQHF. In nucleotides, the CDR3 is TGCGCCAGCAGCCAAGTAATCAATCAGCCCCAGCATTTT.

The CDR3 protein is CASNQDEDYEQYF. CDR3 nucleotides: TGCGCCAGCAATCAGGACGAAGACTACGAGCAGTACTTC. This chain links TRBV5-1 with TRBJ2-7, with no clear D. Germline assignment: CDR1 SGHRS and CDR2 YFSETQ. CDR3 size: 13 residues. Trimming pared 6 bases from V and 3 bases from J, leaving 13 bases between.

CDR3 sequence (DNA): TGCAGTGCTAGAGTCGGAGGGGGCGTATTAGATACGCAGTATTTT. This codes for CSARVGGGVLDTQYF. The genes are TRBV20-1 and TRBJ2-3, with D possibly matching TRBD1 (7 bases). With 1 base removed from V and 5 bases from J, the gap between germline ends came to 16 bases. Germline V gene sequence: CDR1 DFQATT, CDR2 SNEGSKA (reference sequence). There are 15 residues in the CDR3.

This rearrangement joins TRBV25-1 to TRBJ1-5; D is perhaps TRBD1 (5 bases). Germline V CDR1 and CDR2: MGHDK, SYGVNS. The CDR3 sequence is 14 residues long. The V and J ends lost 3 bases and 4 bases respectively, with 10 bases between them. CDR3 coding DNA: TGTGCCAGCAGTGACGGCAGGGCTAATCAGCCCCAGCATTTT. Amino acid sequence: CASSDGRANQPQHF.

This sequence joins TRBV29-1 and TRBJ2-1, with D hard to call. CDR3 size: 11 residues. In germline, CDR1 is SQVTM, CDR2 ANQGSEA. Trimming cost V 2 bases and J 12 bases, with 11 bases left between them. The CDR3 nucleotides read TGCAGCGTTGAAAACGGACGAGTGCAGTTCTTC. Residues: CSVENGRVQFF.

The chain employs TRBV6-1 and TRBJ2-7; 7 bases agree with TRBD1. This CDR3 is 17 amino acids long. Germline CDR1 is MNHNS and CDR2 is SASEGT. The junction had 18 bases not matched to a gene; V was cut back by 6 bases and J by 4 bases. The CDR3 bases are TGTGCCAGCAGCCCCAAAAAGACAGGGATGCATGGATACGAGCAGTACTTC. Translated, it gives CASSPKKTGMHGYEQYF.

The chain couples TRBV5-6 to TRBJ1-5; D ambiguous. Trimming shortened V by 4 bases and J by 1 base, and 12 bases separated the two germline ends. Looked up from germline, CDR1 is SGHDT and CDR2 is YYEEEE. The CDR3 runs 15 residues. The CDR3 reads CASSQLRESNQPQHF. The CDR3 DNA reads as TGTGCCAGCAGCCAGCTAAGGGAGAGCAATCAGCCCCAGCATTTT.

This chain joins TRBV10-3 and TRBJ2-4; 7 bases agree with TRBD1. Germline V gene sequence: CDR1 ENHRY, CDR2 SYGVKD. The CDR3 runs 18 residues. Losses at the gene ends were 3 bases for V and 1 base for J; bases not matched to a gene: 12. CDR3 in DNA: TGTGCCATCAGTGAAGACAGGGCGGCGTTCGGGGCCAAAAACATTCAGTACTTC. Protein product: CAISEDRAAFGAKNIQYF.

CDR3 nucleotides: TGTGCCAGCAGTTACTCGGGGTTCTCTGGCTACACCTTC. Protein sequence: CASSYSGFSGYTF. The chain carries TRBV6-5 and TRBJ1-2, with D unclear. The CDR3 extends over 13 amino acids. Germline loops: CDR1 MNHEY, CDR2 SVGAGI. Trimming removed 0 bases at V and 7 bases at J, with 9 bases between.

V and J are TRBV28 and TRBJ1-2, with D maybe TRBD1 (5 bases). The CDR3 totals 13 residues. Trimming took off 5 bases at V and 7 bases at J, with 14 bases between the two ends. Germline CDR1 reads MDHEN; CDR2 reads SYDVKM. CDR3 in DNA: TGTGCCAGCAGTACCTGGGACTCTGCTGGCTACACCTTC. It is translated as CASSTWDSAGYTF.

The chain joins TRBV19 to TRBJ1-1; no definite D call. Trimming pared 3 bases from V and 1 base from J, leaving 9 bases between. Germline V CDR1 and CDR2: LNHDA, SQIVND (reference sequence). The CDR3 loop spans 14 amino acids. CDR3 amino acids: CASSILGPNTEAFF. CDR3 bases: TGTGCCAGTAGTATTCTAGGGCCGAACACTGAAGCTTTCTTT.

This chain links TRBV5-1 with TRBJ2-7, with TRBD1 matching 8 bases. J lost 6 bases, V lost 2 bases, and 10 bases had no gene match. Germline CDR1 is SGHRS and CDR2 is YFSETQ. The CDR3 spans 15 residues. The CDR3 here is CASSLRQGSGLEQYF. The CDR3 bases are TGCGCCAGCAGCTTACGACAGGGGTCCGGCCTCGAGCAGTACTTC.

This clonotype was counted once. The chain is built from TRBV9 and TRBJ2-7; possibly TRBD2 for D (5 bases). V gave up 0 bases and J gave up 6 bases, with 10 bases separating them. The CDR3 has 13 amino acids. Germline V gives CDR1 SGDLS, CDR2 YYNGEE. CDR3 DNA sequence: TGTGCCAGCAGCGTAGCCGAGGGAAGCGAGCAGTACTTC. It is translated as CASSVAEGSEQYF.

The chain combines TRBV27 with TRBJ2-7; no definite D call. CDR1 is MNHEY and CDR2 is SMNVEV in the germline V gene (reference sequence). The V gene lost 2 bases and the J gene lost 5 bases, with 16 bases spanning the gap. There are 15 residues in the CDR3. DNA of the CDR3: TGTGCCAGCAGTTTAGGGTGGGCAACTAACGACGAGCAGTACTTC. Protein sequence: CASSLGWATNDEQYF.

The V call is TRBV2, the J call TRBJ2-3; possible D gene TRBD2, 5 bases. The CDR3 is 14 residues long. The germline CDR1 and CDR2 sequences are SNHLY and FYNNEI. Between the trimmed V and J ends, which lost 7 bases and 3 bases, there was a span of 14 bases. The CDR3 spells CASISPRVTDTQYF. In DNA, the CDR3 is TGTGCCAGCATCTCGCCGAGGGTTACAGATACGCAGTATTTT.

The chain employs TRBV29-1 and TRBJ2-1, with TRBD2 matching over 12 bases. With V trimmed by 4 bases and J by 4 bases, 2 bases remained unmatched. CDR3 length: 14 amino acids. Germline V CDR1 and CDR2: SQVTM, ANQGSEA. CDR3 protein: CSVGTSGTYNEQFF. The CDR3 nucleotides read TGCAGCGTTGGGACTAGCGGGACGTACAATGAGCAGTTCTTC.

The CDR3 reads CAWSLQVAYEQYF. The CDR3, as DNA: TGTGCCTGGAGTCTTCAGGTCGCCTACGAGCAGTACTTC. The V and J genes are TRBV30 and TRBJ2-7, with D unclear. V was trimmed by 2 bases and J by 2 bases, leaving 10 bases between them. Germline V gene sequence: CDR1 GTSNPN, CDR2 SVGIG (reference sequence). The CDR3 extends over 13 amino acids.

The chain joins TRBV15 to TRBJ2-7, with D uncertain. V gave up 0 bases and J gave up 0 bases, with 9 bases separating them. This CDR3 is 15 amino acids long. Germline V gene sequence: CDR1 LNHNV, CDR2 YYDKDF (reference sequence). The CDR3 DNA follows: TGTGCCACCAGCAGAGATCACCCGTCCTCCTACGAGCAGTACTTC. Its protein is CATSRDHPSSYEQYF. Full variable domain (outside the CDR3, taken from reference TRBV15 and TRBJ2-7): DAMVIQNPRYQVTQFGKPVTLSCSQTLNHNVMYWYQQKSSQAPKLLFHYYDKDFNNEADTPDNFQSRRPNTSFCFLDIRSPGLGDTAMYLCATSRDHPSSYEQYFGPGTRLTVT.

The V gene is TRBV30, the J gene TRBJ2-3; D is possibly TRBD1 or TRBD2 (7 bases each). Between the trimmed V and J ends, which lost 6 bases and 13 bases, there was a span of 20 bases. Per the germline V gene, CDR1 is GTSNPN and CDR2 is SVGIG (reference sequence). The length of the CDR3 is 12 residues. The CDR3 DNA is TGTGCCTGCCAAAGGGGGCGGGGGTTTGAGTATTTT. It is translated as CACQRGRGFEYF. The full variable domain, its missing parts supplied by reference TRBV30 and TRBJ2-3, is SQTIHQWPATLVQPVGSPLSLECTVEGTSNPNLYWYRQAAGRGLQLLFYSVGIGQISSEVPQNLSASRPQDRQFILSSKKLLLSDSGFYLCACQRGRGFEYFGPGTRLTVL.

The rearrangement links TRBV4-1 to TRBJ2-1; TRBD2 matches 9 bases. V trimming: 0 bases; J trimming: 7 bases; junction bases outside the gene matches: 4. This CDR3 spans 15 amino acids. Germline CDR1 is MGHRA and CDR2 is YSYEKL. The chain's CDR3 is CASSQERLAVNEQFF. CDR3 nucleotides: TGCGCCAGCAGCCAAGAGAGACTAGCGGTAAATGAGCAGTTCTTC.

Points on this clonotype: A junction boundary mismatches the germline segment, possibly from a read error. The V gene is TRBV6-6, the J gene TRBJ2-5; 10 positions match TRBD1. The CDR3 has 11 residues. The germline V gene encodes CDR1 MNHNY and CDR2 SVGAGI (reference sequence). DNA for the CDR3: TGTGCCAGCAGTTTCGGGACAGGGGTGGACTTC. It codes for CASSFGTGVDF.

V and J are TRBV7-9 and TRBJ2-5, with D possibly TRBD2 on 5 matching bases. Trimming shortened V by 5 bases and J by 5 bases, and 15 bases separated the two germline ends. Germline CDR1 SEHNR, CDR2 FQNEAQ (reference sequence). The length of the CDR3 is 14 residues. Written as DNA, the CDR3 is TGTGCCAGCAGCCAACGGCTAGGAGGCGAGACCCAGTACTTC. Its protein is CASSQRLGGETQYF.

V usage is TRBV6-5 and J usage is TRBJ2-1; 11 nucleotides align to TRBD1. Germline trimming cut 6 bases from V and 6 bases from J; bases unmatched to any gene: 7. The CDR3 runs 15 residues. The germline V gene encodes CDR1 MNHEY and CDR2 SVGAGI. CDR3 protein: CASSRGQGESNEQFF. CDR3 nucleotide sequence: TGTGCCAGCAGCCGGGGACAGGGGGAGTCCAATGAGCAGTTCTTC.

The chain combines TRBV2 with TRBJ1-4, with D maybe TRBD1 (5 bases). Germline CDR1 reads SNHLY; CDR2 reads FYNNEI. Trimming removed 7 bases from V and 4 bases from J, with 22 bases in between. The CDR3 spans 17 residues. CDR3 amino acids: CASIAQVVGANNEKLFF. In DNA, the CDR3 is TGTGCCAGCATCGCACAAGTCGTCGGGGCCAATAATGAAAAACTGTTTTTT.